One and the same sample provided the 20 T cell receptor beta chains below, sequenced in a study of T cell responses to AZD1222 COVID-19 vaccine. Sequencing was performed with immunoSEQ multiplex PCR; in TCRdb, only in-frame clones are kept and a portion is missing. The sample contains roughly 160,000 clones, around nine tenths of which appear only once. This sample comprised peripheral blood, obtained 28 days after the second AZD1222 dose. The receptors come from an adult who received the AZD1222 COVID-19 vaccine.

This chain joins TRBV2 and TRBJ1-1; D is undetermined. Trimming took off 3 bases at V and 3 bases at J, with 11 bases between the two ends. This CDR3 spans 14 amino acids. Germline V lookup: CDR1 SNHLY, CDR2 FYNNEI. The CDR3 region has the DNA TGTGCCAGCAGTGAGGTTGGGGAGTACACTGAAGCTTTCTTT. Translated: CASSEVGEYTEAFF. Variable domain in full (rest from reference TRBV2 and TRBJ1-1): EPEVTQTPSHQVTQMGQEVILRCVPISNHLYFYWYRQILGQKVEFLVSFYNNEISEKSEIFDDQFSVERPDGSNFTLKIRSTKLEDSAMYFCASSEVGEYTEAFFGQGTRLTVV.

The chain is built from TRBV6-1 and TRBJ2-7; the D gene is possibly TRBD1 (6 bases). This CDR3 spans 16 amino acids. The germline V gene has CDR1 MNHNS and CDR2 SASEGT. V was cut by 2 bases and J by 3 bases, with 17 bases left in between. The CDR3 loop is CASSEPTRGAYYEQYF. The CDR3 nucleotides read TGTGCCAGCAGTGAACCCACCAGGGGTGCCTACTACGAGCAGTACTTC.

The chain joins TRBV6-6 to TRBJ1-2; D is undetermined. The CDR3 has 15 residues. CDR1 is MNHNY and CDR2 is SVGAGI in the germline V gene (reference sequence). Trimming removed 2 bases from V and 5 bases from J, with 15 bases in between. CDR3 in DNA: TGTGCCAGCAGTTACCCCCTTTACGGCGGGTATGGCTACACCTTC. Translating it yields CASSYPLYGGYGYTF.

This chain joins TRBV11-1 and TRBJ1-6; the match to TRBD1 covers 9 bases. Germline CDR1 SGHAT, CDR2 FQDESV (reference sequence). The V gene end was trimmed by 2 bases and the J gene end by 10 bases; junction bases not matched to a gene: 6. This CDR3 is 15 amino acids long. CDR3 amino acids: CASSLMTGGVSPLHF. CDR3 nucleotides: TGTGCCAGCAGCTTAATGACAGGGGGTGTATCACCCCTCCACTTT.

This rearrangement joins TRBV5-6 to TRBJ1-1; D unresolved. This CDR3 spans 12 amino acids. The V end was cut by 0 bases, the J end by 8 bases, with 8 bases between. The V gene's germline CDR1 is SGHDT and CDR2 YYEEEE. CDR3 protein: CASSLEAGEAFF. The CDR3 DNA is TGTGCCAGCAGCTTGGAAGCCGGGGAAGCTTTCTTT.

The rearrangement uses TRBV5-1 and TRBJ1-1, with D maybe TRBD1 (6 bases). Germline-derived CDR1 and CDR2 are SGHRS and YFSETQ. The CDR3 runs to 16 residues. V lost 0 bases and J 0 bases, leaving 12 bases between the germline ends. CDR3 sequence (DNA): TGCGCCAGCAGCTTGGAGGGGGGGCCGGTGAACACTGAAGCTTTCTTT. It yields the protein CASSLEGGPVNTEAFF.

The CDR3 protein is CASYRLTEAFF. In nucleotides, the CDR3 is TGTGCCAGCTACAGGCTCACTGAAGCTTTCTTT. The chain uses TRBV2 and TRBJ1-1, with a tentative D call TRBD1 (5 bases). Per germline, CDR1 SNHLY and CDR2 FYNNEI. The V end lost 8 bases, the J end lost 4 bases, and 8 bases lay between the germline ends. This CDR3 has 11 amino acids.

J is TRBJ1-2 and V is TRBV5-4; D call uncertain. The CDR3 covers 12 residues. Germline V gene data show CDR1 as SGHNT and CDR2 as YYREEE (reference sequence). Deletions cut 5 bases from V and 2 bases from J, with 7 bases between. This CDR3 is CASRSANYGYTF. CDR3 nucleotide sequence: TGTGCCAGCAGGTCTGCGAACTATGGCTACACCTTC.

Here the CDR3 reads CASSIGGSGYTF. CDR3 nucleotide sequence: TGTGCCAGTAGTATCGGGGGGTCTGGCTACACCTTC. V usage is TRBV19 and J usage is TRBJ1-2, with D possibly TRBD1 on 5 matching bases. The CDR3 runs to 12 residues. From germline, CDR1 is LNHDA and CDR2 SQIVND (reference sequence). V was clipped by 3 bases and J by 7 bases, with 9 bases between them.

The chain employs TRBV6-5 and TRBJ1-2; 7 nucleotides align to TRBD1. Germline V gene data show CDR1 as MNHEY and CDR2 as SVGAGI. This CDR3 contains 15 residues. V gave up 6 bases and J gave up 0 bases; unmatched junction bases: 7. The DNA for the CDR3 is TGTGCCAGCAGCCGACCCGGGACAGCTAACTATGGCTACACCTTC. Protein: CASSRPGTANYGYTF.

The chain is built from TRBV27 and TRBJ1-2; 7 bases agree with TRBD1. The CDR3 sequence is 13 residues long. The V and J ends lost 7 bases and 8 bases, in that order; junction bases with no gene match: 10. The germline V gene has CDR1 MNHEY and CDR2 SMNVEV (reference sequence). The CDR3 is CASTGRGLGGYTF. The DNA of the CDR3 is TGTGCCAGCACGGGCAGGGGGTTAGGAGGCTACACCTTC.

V and J are TRBV11-2 and TRBJ2-7; maybe TRBD2 (5 bases). From germline, CDR1 is SGHAT and CDR2 FQNNGV. The CDR3 has 14 residues. The V end was cut by 2 bases, the J end by 7 bases, with 15 bases between. CDR3 DNA: TGTGCCAGCAGCTTATTATTCGCGGGTATGGAGCAGTACTTC. Protein: CASSLLFAGMEQYF.

CDR3 sequence (DNA): TGTGCCATCAGCCCCAGCTCCTACGAGCAGTACTTC. Residues: CAISPSSYEQYF. V is TRBV10-3 and J is TRBJ2-7; D remains ambiguous. Germline loops: CDR1 ENHRY, CDR2 SYGVKD. V was shortened by 6 bases and J by 0 bases, with 6 bases between the two germline ends. CDR3 length: 12 residues.

This clone was observed many times. This chain connects TRBV28 to TRBJ2-7; no definite D call. CDR3 length: 12 amino acids. Trimming cost V 4 bases and J 3 bases, with 7 bases left between them. The germline gives CDR1 MDHEN, CDR2 SYDVKM. The DNA for the CDR3 is TGTGCCAGCAGTTCATCTTTCTACGAGCAGTACTTC. Its protein product is CASSSSFYEQYF.

The chain carries TRBV28 and TRBJ1-1; no definite D call. This CDR3 spans 16 amino acids. Germline values: CDR1 MDHEN, CDR2 SYDVKM. Trimming removed 2 bases at V and 12 bases at J, with 25 bases between. The CDR3 bases are TGTGCCAGCAGTTTACCGGAGACCCCGAGGGATCAAATGTCTTTCTTT. As protein: CASSLPETPRDQMSFF.

This clone was seen only once. The chain is built from TRBV4-2 and TRBJ2-2, with TRBD1 matching 10 bases. Germline CDR1 LGHNA, CDR2 YNFKEQ. The ends lost 1 base at V and 4 bases at J; junction bases unmatched: 0. There are 15 residues in the CDR3. CDR3 nucleotides: TGTGCCAGCAGCCAAGGGGACAGGGGCACCGGGGAGCTGTTTTTT. It codes for CASSQGDRGTGELFF.

The chain joins TRBV18 to TRBJ2-3; a possible D gene is TRBD1 (5 bases). Trimming removed 3 bases from V and 3 bases from J, with 7 bases in between. In germline, CDR1 is KGHSH, CDR2 LQKENI. The CDR3 length is 13 residues. This CDR3 is CASSPRQTDTQYF. Here the CDR3 DNA reads TGTGCCAGCTCACCCCGACAGACAGATACGCAGTATTTT.

J is TRBJ2-7 and V is TRBV19, with 10 bases lining up with TRBD1. The CDR3 is 14 residues long. Unmatched junction bases numbered 7, after V lost 5 bases and J lost 6 bases. Per the germline V gene, CDR1 is LNHDA and CDR2 is SQIVND (reference sequence). CDR3 bases: TGTGCCAGTAGTCCGACAGGGGGCTTTTCCGAGCAGTACTTC. It specifies CASSPTGGFSEQYF.

The chain carries TRBV5-4 and TRBJ2-1, with 10 nucleotides matching TRBD1. The CDR3 extends over 15 amino acids. Germline-derived CDR1 and CDR2 are SGHNT and YYREEE (reference sequence). The J segment lost 1 base and the V segment lost 4 bases, leaving 2 bases of the junction unmatched. In nucleotides, the CDR3 is TGTGCCAGCAGCGGGGGACAGGGGTCCTACAATGAGCAGTTCTTC. Translated, it gives CASSGGQGSYNEQFF.

The table lists this clone with a count of one. This chain connects TRBV5-4 to TRBJ2-5, with D possibly TRBD1 on 6 matching bases. V dropped 4 bases and J dropped 6 bases, with 16 bases sitting between them. The CDR3 totals 14 residues. CDR1 is SGHNT and CDR2 is YYREEE in the germline V gene (reference sequence). CDR3 sequence: CASSHEGEGQTQYF. DNA for the CDR3: TGTGCCAGCAGCCATGAGGGGGAAGGTCAGACCCAGTACTTC.